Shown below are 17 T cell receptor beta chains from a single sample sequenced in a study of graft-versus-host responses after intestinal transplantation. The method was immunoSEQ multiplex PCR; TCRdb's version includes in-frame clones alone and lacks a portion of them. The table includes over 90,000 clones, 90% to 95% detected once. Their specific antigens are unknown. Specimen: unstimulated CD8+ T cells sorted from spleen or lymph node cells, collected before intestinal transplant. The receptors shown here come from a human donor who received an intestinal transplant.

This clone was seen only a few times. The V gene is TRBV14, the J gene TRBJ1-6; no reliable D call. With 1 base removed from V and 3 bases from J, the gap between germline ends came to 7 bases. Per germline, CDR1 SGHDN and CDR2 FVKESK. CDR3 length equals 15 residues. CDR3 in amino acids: CASSQGSVYNSPLHF. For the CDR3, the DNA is TGTGCCAGCAGCCAAGGGTCGGTCTATAATTCACCCCTCCACTTT.

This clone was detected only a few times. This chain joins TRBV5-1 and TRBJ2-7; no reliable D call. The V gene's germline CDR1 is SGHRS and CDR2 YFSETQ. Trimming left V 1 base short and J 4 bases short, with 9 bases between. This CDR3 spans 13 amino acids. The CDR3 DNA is TGCGCCAGCAGCTTGTTACCGCGATACGAGCAGTACTTC. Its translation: CASSLLPRYEQYF.

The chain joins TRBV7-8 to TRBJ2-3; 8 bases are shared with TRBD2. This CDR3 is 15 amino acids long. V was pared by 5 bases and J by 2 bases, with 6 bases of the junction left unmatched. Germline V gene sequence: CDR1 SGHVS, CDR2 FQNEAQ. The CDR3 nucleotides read TGTGCCAGCAGCCAAGCGGGGGCCGTCACAGATACGCAGTATTTT. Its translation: CASSQAGAVTDTQYF.

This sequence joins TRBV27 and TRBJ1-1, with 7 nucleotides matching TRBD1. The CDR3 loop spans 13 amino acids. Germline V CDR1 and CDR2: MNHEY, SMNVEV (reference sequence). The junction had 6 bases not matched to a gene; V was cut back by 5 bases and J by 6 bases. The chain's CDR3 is CASSLAGTAEAFF. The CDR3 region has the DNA TGTGCCAGCAGTCTGGCCGGGACAGCTGAAGCTTTCTTT.

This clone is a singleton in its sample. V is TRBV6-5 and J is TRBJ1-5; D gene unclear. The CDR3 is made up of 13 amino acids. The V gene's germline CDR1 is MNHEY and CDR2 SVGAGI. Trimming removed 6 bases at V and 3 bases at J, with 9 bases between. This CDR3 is CASRLSNNQPQHF. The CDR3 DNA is TGTGCCAGCAGACTAAGCAACAATCAGCCCCAGCATTTT.

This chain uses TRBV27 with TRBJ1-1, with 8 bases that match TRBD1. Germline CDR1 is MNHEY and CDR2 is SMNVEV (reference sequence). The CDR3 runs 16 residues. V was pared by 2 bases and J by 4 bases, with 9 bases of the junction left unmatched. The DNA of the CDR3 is TGTGCCAGCAGTTTAACAGGACAGGGCGGAGGCACTGAAGCTTTCTTT. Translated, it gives CASSLTGQGGGTEAFF.

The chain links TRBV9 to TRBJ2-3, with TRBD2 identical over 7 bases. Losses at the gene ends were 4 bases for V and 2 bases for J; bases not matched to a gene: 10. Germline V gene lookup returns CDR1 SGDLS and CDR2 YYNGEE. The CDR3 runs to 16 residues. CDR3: CASSTPLSGVTDTQYF. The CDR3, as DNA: TGTGCCAGCAGCACCCCCCTGAGCGGGGTCACAGATACGCAGTATTTT.

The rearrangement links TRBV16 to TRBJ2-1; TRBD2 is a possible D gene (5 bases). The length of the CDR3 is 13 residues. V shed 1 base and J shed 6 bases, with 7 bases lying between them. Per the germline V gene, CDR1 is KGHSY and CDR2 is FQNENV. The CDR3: CASSQYEGNEQFF. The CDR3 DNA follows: TGTGCCAGCAGCCAATACGAGGGCAATGAGCAGTTCTTC. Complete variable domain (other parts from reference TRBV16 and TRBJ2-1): GEEVAQTPKHLVRGEGQKAKLYCAPIKGHSYVFWYQQVLKNEFKFLISFQNENVFDETGMPKERFSAKCLPNSPCSLEIQATKLEDSAVYFCASSQYEGNEQFFGPGTRLTVL.

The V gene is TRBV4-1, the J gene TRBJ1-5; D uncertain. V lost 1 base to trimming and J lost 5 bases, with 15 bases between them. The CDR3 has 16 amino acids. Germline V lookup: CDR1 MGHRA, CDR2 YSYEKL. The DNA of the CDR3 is TGCGCCAGCAGCCAAGTTATCGGCAGAGAACATCAGCCCCAGCATTTT. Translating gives CASSQVIGREHQPQHF.

CDR3 residues: CASSLWGVPGLSLADTQYF. CDR3 DNA sequence: TGTGCCAGCAGCTTATGGGGGGTCCCGGGACTAAGCCTAGCGGATACGCAGTATTTT. The rearrangement uses TRBV7-3 and TRBJ2-3, with TRBD2 matching over 7 bases. CDR3 size: 19 residues. With V trimmed by 2 bases and J by 6 bases, 20 bases remained unmatched. CDR1 is SGHTA, CDR2 FQGTGA, per germline.

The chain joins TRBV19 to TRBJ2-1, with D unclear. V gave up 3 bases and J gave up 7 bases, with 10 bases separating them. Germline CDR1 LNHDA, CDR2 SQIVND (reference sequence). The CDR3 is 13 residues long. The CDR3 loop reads CASSITAGNEQFF. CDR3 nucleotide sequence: TGTGCCAGTAGTATCACGGCCGGGAATGAGCAGTTCTTC.

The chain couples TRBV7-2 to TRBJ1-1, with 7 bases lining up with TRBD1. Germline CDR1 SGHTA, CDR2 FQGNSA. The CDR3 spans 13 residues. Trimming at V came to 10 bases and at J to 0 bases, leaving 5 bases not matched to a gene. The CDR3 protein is CATPGQLNTEAFF. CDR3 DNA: TGTGCCACCCCGGGACAGCTGAACACTGAAGCTTTCTTT.

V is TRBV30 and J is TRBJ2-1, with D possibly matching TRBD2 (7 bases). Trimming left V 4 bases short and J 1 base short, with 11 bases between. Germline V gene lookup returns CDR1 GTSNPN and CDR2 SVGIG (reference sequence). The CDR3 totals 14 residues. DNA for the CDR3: TGTGCCTGGAAAGAGGGGGGGTCCTACAATGAGCAGTTCTTC. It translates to CAWKEGGSYNEQFF.

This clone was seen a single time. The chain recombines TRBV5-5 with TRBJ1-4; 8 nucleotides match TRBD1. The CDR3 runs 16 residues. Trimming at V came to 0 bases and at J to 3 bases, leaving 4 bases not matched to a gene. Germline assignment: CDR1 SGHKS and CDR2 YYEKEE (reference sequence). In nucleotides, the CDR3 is TGTGCCAGCAGCTTGGCACAGGGGGATGCTAATGAAAAACTGTTTTTT. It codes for CASSLAQGDANEKLFF.

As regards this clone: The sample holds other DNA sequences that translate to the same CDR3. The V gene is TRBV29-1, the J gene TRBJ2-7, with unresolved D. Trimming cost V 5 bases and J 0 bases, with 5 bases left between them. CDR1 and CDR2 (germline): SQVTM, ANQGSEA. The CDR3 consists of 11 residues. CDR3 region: CSVLSSYEQYF. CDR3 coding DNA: TGCAGCGTTCTAAGCTCCTACGAGCAGTACTTC.

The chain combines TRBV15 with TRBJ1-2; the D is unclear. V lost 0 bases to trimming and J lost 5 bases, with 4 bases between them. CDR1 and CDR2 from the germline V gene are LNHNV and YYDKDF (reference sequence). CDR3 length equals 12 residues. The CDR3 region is CATSRDRYGYTF. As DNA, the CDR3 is TGTGCCACCAGCAGAGATAGGTATGGCTACACCTTC.

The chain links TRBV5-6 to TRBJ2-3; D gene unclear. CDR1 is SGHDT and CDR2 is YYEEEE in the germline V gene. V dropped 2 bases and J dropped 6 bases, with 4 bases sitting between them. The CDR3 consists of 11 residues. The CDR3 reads CASSFGDTQYF. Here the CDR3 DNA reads TGTGCCAGCAGCTTCGGGGATACGCAGTATTTT.